This passage covers 7 T cell receptor beta chains from one sample sequenced in a study of memory CD4+ T cells and cytomegalovirus serostatus. TCRdb's copy holds only in-frame clones and misses some; the assay was immunoSEQ multiplex PCR. The profile shows fewer than 35,000 clones, about 80% of them singletons. Single viable CD3+CD4+CD8-CD45RO+ cells were sorted as the memory CD4+ T cells. Specimen: memory CD4+ T cells from blood. These receptors all come from an adult in good health and CMV-seronegative.

This clone has only a few counts. The chain combines TRBV19 with TRBJ1-1; TRBD1 matches 7 bases. The CDR3 length is 12 residues. Trimming removed 6 bases from V and 6 bases from J; junction bases left unmatched: 4. The germline V gene encodes CDR1 LNHDA and CDR2 SQIVND (reference sequence). DNA for the CDR3: TGTGCCAGTAGACAGGGGTTAGCTGAAGCTTTCTTT. Translated, it gives CASRQGLAEAFF.

The J gene is TRBJ2-3, the V gene TRBV29-1; D remains unclear. Trimming stripped 0 bases from V and 3 bases from J, with 10 bases between. This CDR3 has 14 residues. CDR1 is SQVTM and CDR2 is ANQGSEA in the germline V gene. The CDR3 sequence: CSVEEWGGTDTQYF. Written as DNA, the CDR3 is TGCAGCGTTGAAGAGTGGGGTGGGACAGATACGCAGTATTTT.

The genes are TRBV5-6 and TRBJ1-6; TRBD1 is a possible D gene (5 bases). Trimming stripped 3 bases from V and 9 bases from J, with 16 bases between. Germline values: CDR1 SGHDT, CDR2 YYEEEE. The CDR3 has 15 residues. The CDR3 here is CASSSPGLDRSPLHF. The CDR3 DNA reads TGTGCCAGCAGCTCGCCGGGACTCGATCGTTCACCCCTCCACTTT. Based on the CDR3 plus reference TRBV5-6 and TRBJ1-6, the full variable domain is DAGVTQSPTHLIKTRGQQVTLRCSPKSGHDTVSWYQQALGQGPQFIFQYYEEEERQRGNFPDRFSGHQFPNYSSELNVNALLLGDSALYLCASSSPGLDRSPLHFGNGTRLTVT.

This chain connects TRBV4-1 to TRBJ2-6, with D tentatively TRBD1 or TRBD2 (5 bases each). Deletions cut 4 bases from V and 0 bases from J, with 13 bases between. The CDR3 runs 17 residues. CDR1 and CDR2 (germline): MGHRA, YSYEKL. In DNA form, the CDR3 reads TGCGCCAGCAGCCCCGGGGCCGCACACTCTGGGGCCAACGTCCTGACTTTC. This translates into CASSPGAAHSGANVLTF.

V is TRBV7-8 and J is TRBJ1-5, with D hard to call. V was shortened by 7 bases and J by 5 bases, with 21 bases between the two germline ends. Germline V gives CDR1 SGHVS, CDR2 FQNEAQ. CDR3 length equals 16 residues. Written as DNA, the CDR3 is TGTGCCAGCACCGAACCGGGGTGGTCCCCCGATCAGCCCCAGCATTTT. Translating it yields CASTEPGWSPDQPQHF.

The CDR3 loop reads CASSSEGQSSEAFF. In nucleotides, the CDR3 is TGTGCCAGCAGCTCCGAGGGGCAGTCGTCCGAAGCTTTCTTT. The chain combines TRBV11-3 with TRBJ1-1, with D possibly TRBD1 on 5 matching bases. CDR3 length equals 14 residues. CDR1 is SGHNT, CDR2 YENEEA, per germline. V was shortened by 4 bases and J by 8 bases, with 17 bases between the two germline ends.

Only a few counts were recorded for this clone. The chain combines TRBV30 with TRBJ1-5; TRBD1 is a possible D gene (6 bases). This CDR3 is built from 13 residues. Germline lookup yields CDR1 GTSNPN and CDR2 SVGIG (reference sequence). Trimming cost V 7 bases and J 0 bases, with 10 bases left between them. The CDR3 DNA is TGTGCCTTCTCAGGGGATAGCAATCAGCCCCAGCATTTT. Amino acid sequence: CAFSGDSNQPQHF. Full variable domain (outside the CDR3, taken from reference TRBV30 and TRBJ1-5): SQTIHQWPATLVQPVGSPLSLECTVEGTSNPNLYWYRQAAGRGLQLLFYSVGIGQISSEVPQNLSASRPQDRQFILSSKKLLLSDSGFYLCAFSGDSNQPQHFGDGTRLSIL.